The present T cell receptor beta chain was sequenced within a study of blood T cell repertoires in COVID-19. Study-wide context: T cells, B-cell-depleted T cells, or PBMCs supplied cDNA or gDNA.

Germline V gene lookup returns CDR1 MDHEN and CDR2 SYDVKM. The CDR3 length is 15 residues. V was shortened by 8 bases and J by 6 bases, with 20 bases between the two germline ends. Followed longitudinally, the Seattle patients had been enrolled during active infection. Per the original methods: Researchers report that nucleated cell counts were estimated from reference gene primer amplification. Measured with immunoSEQ multiplex PCR; TCRdb has only the in-frame clones, and not every one. V, J and clone size reflect that table, while D and trimming were determined from the DNA. The sample carries about 250,000 clones, about 82% recorded once.

The source material was peripheral blood. The chain couples TRBV28 to TRBJ1-5; D is perhaps TRBD1 (6 bases). This clonotype was sampled from an elderly woman with COVID-19, enrolled during active disease. The CDR3 region has the DNA TGTGCCAGCCTCAAACCGGGCAGGGGTTCTCAGCCCCAGCATTTT. Amino acids: CASLKPGRGSQPQHF.